The present T cell receptor (beta chain) was sequenced within a study of vaccination effects on CD4 cells after COVID-19. Study details: A median of 72 days separated the second dose and sampling. Study-level points and caveats: Marked clonal contraction of both clone types appeared late after vaccination.

After expansion with viral peptide pools in the ViraFEST assay, antigen-specific CD4+ T cells were sequenced. Culture proceeded for about 11 days, and CD4+ T cells were then isolated. All study participants received two doses of BNT162b2 or mRNA-1273 vaccine. Each vaccine recipient was nucleocapsid antibody negative and had no prior SARS-CoV-2 infection. The authors replaced half the medium with IL-2 medium on days 3 and 7. This clone was detected only once. Its target is not known. Libraries were prepared by immunoSEQ multiplex PCR; TCRdb keeps only in-frame clonotypes and omits some of them. The sample shows some 30,000 clones, approximately 64% of them seen only once. Germline loops: CDR1 MRHNA, CDR2 SNTAGT. V lost 6 bases to trimming and J lost 0 bases; unmatched junction nucleotides: 16. This CDR3 is built from 20 residues.

The sequence was collected from a human donor who received a COVID-19 vaccine. The chain joins TRBV6-4 to TRBJ2-1; the match to TRBD2 covers 11 bases. The input for sequencing was CD4+ T cells from PBMCs cultured with SARS-CoV-2 spike peptides, taken after COVID-19 vaccination. CDR3 region: CASRPLTSGIRDGSYNEQFF. The DNA of the CDR3 is TGTGCCAGCAGGCCTTTGACTAGCGGGATCCGAGATGGCTCCTACAATGAGCAGTTCTTC.